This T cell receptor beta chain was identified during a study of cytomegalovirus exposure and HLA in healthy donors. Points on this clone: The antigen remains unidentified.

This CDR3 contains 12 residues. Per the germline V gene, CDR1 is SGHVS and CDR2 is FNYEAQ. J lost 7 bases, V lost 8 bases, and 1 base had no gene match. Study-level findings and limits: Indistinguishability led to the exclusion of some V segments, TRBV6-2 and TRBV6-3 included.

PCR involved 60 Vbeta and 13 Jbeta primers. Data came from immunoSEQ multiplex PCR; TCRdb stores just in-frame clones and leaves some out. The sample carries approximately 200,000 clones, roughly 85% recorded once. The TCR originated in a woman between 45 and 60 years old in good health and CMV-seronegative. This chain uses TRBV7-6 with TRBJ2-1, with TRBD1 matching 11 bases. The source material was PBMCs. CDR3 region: CASGQGANEQFF. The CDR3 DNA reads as TGTGCCAGCGGACAGGGGGCGAATGAGCAGTTCTTC.